These 19 T cell receptor beta chains came from one sample sequenced in a study of beta chain features in type 1 diabetes. Expressed TCRB transcripts were sequenced, since all the RNA that had been isolated was reverse transcribed. Using immunoSEQ multiplex PCR, the repertoire was profiled, and TCRdb retains in-frame clones only, with some absent. The table includes 300,000 to 400,000 clones, 10% to 15% detected once. What was sequenced was naive CD4+ T cells from blood. The receptors derive from a young man in good health.

The rearrangement links TRBV2 to TRBJ1-5; D is unclear. The CDR3 length is 12 residues. V was clipped by 8 bases and J by 6 bases, with 11 bases between them. Germline assignment: CDR1 SNHLY and CDR2 FYNNEI. The CDR3: CASSPISQPQHF. CDR3 bases: TGTGCCAGCTCCCCCATTAGTCAGCCCCAGCATTTT.

The chain is built from TRBV5-4 and TRBJ2-3; D is possibly TRBD2 (5 bases). Trimming removed 3 bases from V and 4 bases from J, with 18 bases in between. From germline, CDR1 is SGHNT and CDR2 YYREEE (reference sequence). This CDR3 region has 16 residues. CDR3 nucleotides: TGTGCCAGCAGCTCCCGTGTTACGGGGAGCGCAGATACGCAGTATTTT. Its translation: CASSSRVTGSADTQYF. Using reference TRBV5-4 and TRBJ2-3 for the parts outside the CDR3, the full variable domain is ETGVTQSPTHLIKTRGQQVTLRCSSQSGHNTVSWYQQALGQGPQFIFQYYREEENGRGNFPPRFSGLQFPNYSSELNVNALELDDSALYLCASSSRVTGSADTQYFGPGTRLTVL.

This chain links TRBV7-9 with TRBJ1-1; D is ambiguous. CDR3 length equals 11 residues. V was shortened by 8 bases and J by 2 bases, with 6 bases between the two germline ends. Germline CDR1 and CDR2: SEHNR and FQNEAQ (reference sequence). CDR3 loop: CASGGNTEAFF. As DNA, the CDR3 is TGTGCCAGCGGAGGAAACACTGAAGCTTTCTTT.

The chain uses TRBV28 and TRBJ2-7; perhaps TRBD1 as D (5 bases). The germline gives CDR1 MDHEN, CDR2 SYDVKM. V was clipped by 2 bases and J by 12 bases, with 11 bases between them. The CDR3 extends over 11 amino acids. The CDR3 sequence is CASSLTGRPYF. As DNA, the CDR3 is TGTGCCAGCAGTTTAACAGGCCGCCCGTACTTC.

This clone was detected a few times. The rearrangement uses TRBV29-1 and TRBJ2-1, with 13 nucleotides matching TRBD2. Germline V gives CDR1 SQVTM, CDR2 ANQGSEA. The CDR3 contains 16 residues. The J segment lost 6 bases and the V segment lost 3 bases, leaving 8 bases of the junction unmatched. The CDR3 sequence is CSVELQGLAGVNEQFF. DNA for the CDR3: TGCAGCGTTGAGCTCCAAGGACTAGCGGGGGTCAATGAGCAGTTCTTC.

This chain joins TRBV19 and TRBJ1-1, with D hard to call. Trimming shortened V by 5 bases and J by 5 bases, and 12 bases separated the two germline ends. Per the germline V gene, CDR1 is LNHDA and CDR2 is SQIVND (reference sequence). The CDR3 is 13 amino acids. The CDR3, as DNA: TGTGCCAGTAGTTCCCATGGCAGAACTGAAGCTTTCTTT. This translates into CASSSHGRTEAFF.

This clone was recorded a few times. The chain recombines TRBV29-1 with TRBJ2-7; D remains unclear. Germline CDR1 SQVTM, CDR2 ANQGSEA. The CDR3 extends over 11 amino acids. The V gene lost 3 bases and the J gene lost 6 bases, with 9 bases spanning the gap. The CDR3 region has the DNA TGCAGCGTTGATCACGTCGGCGAGCAGTACTTC. Its translation: CSVDHVGEQYF.

This clone was seen a single time. V is TRBV19 and J is TRBJ1-5, with 9 bases identical to TRBD1. With V trimmed by 9 bases and J by 3 bases, 9 bases remained unmatched. The CDR3 runs to 15 residues. Germline V gives CDR1 LNHDA, CDR2 SQIVND (reference sequence). CDR3 amino acids: CASNTGTGFNQPQHF. In nucleotides, the CDR3 is TGTGCCAGCAATACCGGGACAGGGTTCAATCAGCCCCAGCATTTT.

CDR3: CASSLTGGARETQYF. The DNA for the CDR3 is TGTGCCAGCAGCTTGACAGGGGGCGCGAGAGAGACCCAGTACTTC. The V and J genes are TRBV5-4 and TRBJ2-5, with 9 bases identical to TRBD1. The V gene's germline CDR1 is SGHNT and CDR2 YYREEE (reference sequence). V shed 1 base, J shed 4 bases, and the junction held 5 bases outside the gene matches. The CDR3 length is 15 residues.

This clone was counted between two and nine times. The rearrangement joins TRBV9 to TRBJ2-1; 9 bases match TRBD1. The V gene's germline CDR1 is SGDLS and CDR2 YYNGEE. This CDR3 has 17 amino acids. With V trimmed by 3 bases and J by 8 bases, 15 bases remained unmatched. The CDR3 loop is CASSDPPGTGRFDEQFF. CDR3 coding DNA: TGTGCCAGCAGCGACCCACCCGGGACAGGGCGTTTCGATGAGCAGTTCTTC. Full variable domain (remainder filled in from reference TRBV9 and TRBJ2-1): DSGVTQTPKHLITATGQRVTLRCSPRSGDLSVYWYQQSLDQGLQFLIQYYNGEERAKGNILERFSAQQFPDLHSELNLSSLELGDSALYFCASSDPPGTGRFDEQFFGPGTRLTVL.

The V gene is TRBV7-8, the J gene TRBJ1-2; the D gene is possibly TRBD1 (5 bases). This CDR3 spans 10 amino acids. Germline values: CDR1 SGHVS, CDR2 FQNEAQ. With 8 bases removed from V and 10 bases from J, the gap between germline ends came to 11 bases. The CDR3 region has the DNA TGTGCCAGCCTGGGGACTTCCTACACCTTC. This encodes CASLGTSYTF. The full variable domain, in which reference TRBV7-8 and TRBJ1-2 provide the parts outside the CDR3, is GAGVSQSPRYKVAKRGQDVALRCDPISGHVSLFWYQQALGQGPEFLTYFQNEAQLDKSGLPSDRFFAERPEGSVSTLKIQRTQQEDSAVYLCASLGTSYTFGSGTRLTVV.

CDR3 DNA sequence: TGCGCCAGCAGCCGGGGGGGGGCCCCCAATTCACCCCTCCACTTT. Amino acid sequence: CASSRGGAPNSPLHF. The chain combines TRBV4-3 with TRBJ1-6; D perhaps matches TRBD1 (6 bases). Germline CDR1 and CDR2: LGHNA and YSLEER. V lost 4 bases to trimming and J lost 7 bases, with 14 bases between them. The CDR3 has 15 amino acids.

This clone was found a few times. J is TRBJ1-3 and V is TRBV2, with 7 bases identical to TRBD1. The germline CDR1 and CDR2 sequences are SNHLY and FYNNEI. The CDR3 is 12 amino acids. The J segment lost 13 bases and the V segment lost 5 bases, leaving 8 bases of the junction unmatched. The CDR3 is CASSTDRVTIYF. The CDR3 bases are TGTGCCAGCAGTACCGACAGGGTAACGATATATTTT.

This clone was counted only a few times. The rearrangement joins TRBV14 to TRBJ1-2, with 11 nucleotides matching TRBD1. Trimming at V came to 1 base and at J to 7 bases, leaving 8 bases not matched to a gene. CDR3 length equals 16 residues. The germline CDR1 and CDR2 sequences are SGHDN and FVKESK. The CDR3 coding sequence is TGTGCCAGCAGCCAAGGCCGGACAGGGGGCTTGTTTGGCTACACCTTC. Translating it yields CASSQGRTGGLFGYTF.

This chain links TRBV5-4 with TRBJ1-4; 7 positions match TRBD1. The J segment lost 7 bases and the V segment lost 4 bases, leaving 4 bases of the junction unmatched. The CDR3 is made up of 13 amino acids. CDR1 and CDR2 (germline): SGHNT, YYREEE (reference sequence). For the CDR3, the DNA is TGTGCCAGCAGCGACAACAGGGGTGAAAAACTGTTTTTT. Amino acids: CASSDNRGEKLFF.

V gene TRBV19 combines with J gene TRBJ1-4, with D possibly being TRBD1 (6 bases). V lost 6 bases and J lost 6, with 14 bases in between. The CDR3 spans 14 residues. The germline V gene encodes CDR1 LNHDA and CDR2 SQIVND (reference sequence). The CDR3 sequence is CASSSTGTHEKLFF. The CDR3 nucleotides are TGTGCCAGTAGCTCGACAGGCACACATGAAAAACTGTTTTTT. Using reference TRBV19 and TRBJ1-4 for the parts outside the CDR3, the full variable domain is DGGITQSPKYLFRKEGQNVTLSCEQNLNHDAMYWYRQDPGQGLRLIYYSQIVNDFQKGDIAEGYSVSREKKESFPLTVTSAQKNPTAFYLCASSSTGTHEKLFFGSGTQLSVL.

The chain carries TRBV28 and TRBJ2-3; 9 bases are a match to TRBD2. V lost 2 bases, J lost 4 bases, and 7 bases stayed unmatched. Germline V CDR1 and CDR2: MDHEN, SYDVKM. The CDR3 totals 16 residues. The CDR3 coding sequence is TGTGCCAGCAGTTTACCAGCGGGAGGATTTGCAGATACGCAGTATTTT. As protein: CASSLPAGGFADTQYF.

The genes are TRBV10-3 and TRBJ1-1; D is perhaps TRBD1 (5 bases). The V gene lost 4 bases and the J gene lost 0 bases, with 6 bases spanning the gap. This CDR3 is built from 13 residues. CDR1 and CDR2 (germline): ENHRY, SYGVKD. The CDR3 loop reads CAISAGLNTEAFF. The CDR3 nucleotides read TGTGCCATCAGTGCAGGGCTGAACACTGAAGCTTTCTTT.

This chain connects TRBV18 to TRBJ2-7, with D perhaps TRBD1 (6 bases). Germline V gives CDR1 KGHSH, CDR2 LQKENI. This CDR3 is built from 13 residues. V lost 2 bases and J 6 bases, leaving 11 bases between the germline ends. The CDR3: CASSPDAGVEQYF. For the CDR3, the DNA is TGTGCCAGCTCACCAGATGCAGGGGTCGAGCAGTACTTC.